What follows are 30 T cell receptor beta chains derived from one specimen sequenced in a study of cytomegalovirus exposure and HLA in healthy donors. The PCR ran on 60 Vbeta and 13 Jbeta primers. TCRdb keeps only in-frame clones here, not all; method: immunoSEQ multiplex PCR. This table has around 100,000 clones, 55% to 65% appearing once. Sequencing input: PBMCs. The receptor source for this set is a woman in her twenties or thirties in good health and CMV-seronegative.

This clone is a singleton in its sample. The chain combines TRBV30 with TRBJ1-5; 7 bases map to TRBD1. V shed 2 bases, J shed 3 bases, and the junction held 10 bases outside the gene matches. Germline V gene lookup returns CDR1 GTSNPN and CDR2 SVGIG (reference sequence). CDR3 length: 16 amino acids. The CDR3: CAWSNIGDRFNQPQHF. CDR3 bases: TGTGCCTGGAGTAACATTGGGGACAGATTCAATCAGCCCCAGCATTTT.

V gene TRBV6-1 combines with J gene TRBJ2-7; 7 bases are a match to TRBD1. Germline trimming cut 7 bases from V and 0 bases from J; bases unmatched to any gene: 6. Germline lookup yields CDR1 MNHNS and CDR2 SASEGT. The CDR3 has 14 residues. The CDR3 protein is CASTADRVSYEQYF. The CDR3 region has the DNA TGTGCCAGCACTGCCGACAGGGTCTCCTACGAGCAGTACTTC.

This clone came up a few times. The rearrangement uses TRBV2 and TRBJ1-4; 7 positions agree with TRBD1. Germline CDR1 reads SNHLY; CDR2 reads FYNNEI. The CDR3 is 14 residues long. The V and J ends lost 7 bases and 4 bases, in that order; junction bases with no gene match: 6. CDR3 region: CASTPTGFNEKLFF. The DNA for the CDR3 is TGTGCCAGCACCCCGACAGGGTTTAATGAAAAACTGTTTTTT.

The V call is TRBV27, the J call TRBJ2-3, with 7 bases matching TRBD2. The CDR3 extends over 14 amino acids. The ends lost 3 bases at V and 3 bases at J; junction bases unmatched: 3. Germline CDR1 and CDR2: MNHEY and SMNVEV (reference sequence). The CDR3 is CASSFPGRTDTQYF. In DNA form, the CDR3 reads TGTGCCAGCAGTTTCCCCGGGAGGACAGATACGCAGTATTTT.

This chain connects TRBV7-2 to TRBJ2-3, with no clear D. CDR1 is SGHTA and CDR2 is FQGNSA in the germline V gene. The CDR3 length is 14 residues. V lost 2 bases and J lost 10, with 16 bases in between. For the CDR3, the DNA is TGTGCCAGCAGCTTACGGAGTTCGTCGCCGGCGCAGTATTTT. This sequence encodes CASSLRSSSPAQYF.

The chain is built from TRBV9 and TRBJ1-3; 7 bases line up with TRBD1. The CDR3 length is 16 residues. V shed 3 bases and J 0 bases; nucleotides not matched to a gene: 6. Germline V CDR1 and CDR2: SGDLS, YYNGEE. The CDR3 DNA reads TGTGCCAGCAGCGCCAGGGGGGACAACTCTGGAAACACCATATATTTT. Its translation is CASSARGDNSGNTIYF.

This sequence joins TRBV28 and TRBJ2-3; perhaps TRBD2 as D (6 bases). V lost 5 bases and J 4 bases, leaving 13 bases between the germline ends. Per the germline V gene, CDR1 is MDHEN and CDR2 is SYDVKM. The CDR3 is 14 residues long. The CDR3 spells CASSPLTSPDTQYF. In nucleotides, the CDR3 is TGTGCCAGCAGTCCCTTGACTAGTCCAGATACGCAGTATTTT.

In its sample, this clone was seen once. The V gene is TRBV29-1, the J gene TRBJ1-4; 7 nucleotides agree with TRBD1. This CDR3 has 13 amino acids. Germline trimming cut 7 bases from V and 5 bases from J; bases unmatched to any gene: 7. The V gene's germline CDR1 is SQVTM and CDR2 ANQGSEA. The CDR3, as DNA: TGCAGCGGCCTAGACAGGGACAATGAAAAACTGTTTTTT. Residues: CSGLDRDNEKLFF. Full variable domain (rest looked up from reference TRBV29-1 and TRBJ1-4): SAVISQKPSRDICQRGTSLTIQCQVDSQVTMMFWYRQQPGQSLTLIATANQGSEATYESGFVIDKFPISRPNLTFSTLTVSNMSPEDSSIYLCSGLDRDNEKLFFGSGTQLSVL.

The V call is TRBV6-5, the J call TRBJ2-7; 8 bases map to TRBD2. This CDR3 has 13 residues. The ends lost 2 bases at V and 6 bases at J; junction bases unmatched: 3. In germline, CDR1 is MNHEY, CDR2 SVGAGI. CDR3 sequence (DNA): TGTGCCAGCAGTTACGCCGGACTAGCCGAGCAGTACTTC. It yields the protein CASSYAGLAEQYF.

This chain links TRBV5-1 with TRBJ2-3; TRBD2 aligns across 7 bases. With V trimmed by 0 bases and J by 4 bases, 11 bases remained unmatched. Germline CDR1 is SGHRS and CDR2 is YFSETQ. CDR3 length equals 17 residues. CDR3 residues: CASSLGIGTTLPDTQYF. The DNA of the CDR3 is TGCGCCAGCAGCTTGGGAATCGGGACTACCCTACCAGATACGCAGTATTTT.

The chain uses TRBV6-5 and TRBJ1-2, with D possibly TRBD1 on 5 matching bases. Trimming removed 8 bases from V and 5 bases from J, with 18 bases in between. Germline loops: CDR1 MNHEY, CDR2 SVGAGI. This CDR3 is built from 14 residues. CDR3 nucleotides: TGTGCCAGCGGGGCGAGGCCAGGACTATATGGCTACACCTTC. Translated: CASGARPGLYGYTF.

This clone was seen once. This chain connects TRBV5-8 to TRBJ2-3; D is possibly TRBD2 (6 bases). Germline CDR1 SGHTS, CDR2 YDEGEE. The CDR3 has 15 residues. The V end was cut by 0 bases, the J end by 0 bases, with 8 bases between. The CDR3 region has the DNA TGTGCCAGCAGCTTGGTGCGGGGTAGCACAGATACGCAGTATTTT. This translates into CASSLVRGSTDTQYF.

The chain joins TRBV29-1 to TRBJ2-5; D possibly corresponds to TRBD2 (5 bases). The V and J ends lost 7 bases and 2 bases respectively, with 14 bases between them. The CDR3 is 13 amino acids. Looked up from germline, CDR1 is SQVTM and CDR2 is ANQGSEA. The CDR3 sequence is CSAQNSGQETQYF. The CDR3 DNA is TGCAGCGCCCAGAATTCGGGACAAGAGACCCAGTACTTC.

The chain employs TRBV30 and TRBJ2-1, with D possibly being TRBD1 (5 bases). The CDR3 extends over 10 amino acids. The V and J ends lost 1 base and 11 bases respectively, with 6 bases between them. CDR1 is GTSNPN, CDR2 SVGIG, per germline (reference sequence). The CDR3 loop is CAWSAGKQFF. CDR3 nucleotide sequence: TGTGCCTGGAGTGCAGGGAAGCAGTTCTTC.

Only a few counts were recorded for this clone. The V call is TRBV6-6, the J call TRBJ2-6; D is undetermined. V was shortened by 2 bases and J by 0 bases, with 5 bases between the two germline ends. CDR1 is MNHNY, CDR2 SVGAGI, per germline (reference sequence). CDR3 size: 15 residues. Here the CDR3 DNA reads TGTGCCAGCAGTTACGCCAGCTCTGGGGCCAACGTCCTGACTTTC. Protein product: CASSYASSGANVLTF.

The chain links TRBV7-9 to TRBJ1-2; 7 bases line up with TRBD1. The V gene end was trimmed by 1 base and the J gene end by 4 bases; junction bases not matched to a gene: 6. Germline CDR1 is SEHNR and CDR2 is FQNEAQ (reference sequence). This CDR3 spans 15 amino acids. In DNA form, the CDR3 reads TGTGCCAGCAGCTTAGGGACAGGAATCAGCTATGGCTACACCTTC. Translation: CASSLGTGISYGYTF. Together with reference TRBV7-9 and TRBJ1-2, the CDR3 gives the full variable domain: DTGVSQNPRHKITKRGQNVTFRCDPISEHNRLYWYRQTLGQGPEFLTYFQNEAQLEKSRLLSDRFSAERPKGSFSTLEIQRTEQGDSAMYLCASSLGTGISYGYTFGSGTRLTVV.

The V call is TRBV28, the J call TRBJ1-1; unclear D gene. From germline, CDR1 is MDHEN and CDR2 SYDVKM. The CDR3 sequence is 13 residues long. Deletions cut 5 bases from V and 1 base from J, with 8 bases between. The CDR3 nucleotides read TGTGCCAGCAGTCTTCGACAGAACACTGAAGCTTTCTTT. Encoded protein: CASSLRQNTEAFF.

The CDR3 sequence is CASRPRPGDWGEQYF. Here the CDR3 DNA reads TGCGCCAGCAGACCTCGGCCAGGGGATTGGGGCGAGCAGTACTTC. The V and J genes are TRBV5-1 and TRBJ2-7; a possible D gene is TRBD1 (6 bases). The germline V gene encodes CDR1 SGHRS and CDR2 YFSETQ. Between the trimmed V and J ends, which lost 5 bases and 6 bases, there was a span of 21 bases. The CDR3 length is 15 residues.

This chain links TRBV7-2 with TRBJ1-2; 7 bases align to TRBD1. V gave up 5 bases and J gave up 7 bases; unmatched junction bases: 7. CDR1 SGHTA and CDR2 FQGNSA come from the germline V gene. CDR3 size: 13 residues. CDR3 sequence: CASSLRGLGGYTF. The DNA for the CDR3 is TGTGCCAGCAGCCTGAGGGGGCTAGGTGGCTACACCTTC.

V usage is TRBV11-2 and J usage is TRBJ1-1, with D maybe TRBD1 (6 bases). Trimming took 1 base from V and 0 from J, leaving 9 bases between them. Germline V lookup: CDR1 SGHAT, CDR2 FQNNGV. This CDR3 is 15 amino acids long. DNA for the CDR3: TGTGCCAGCAGCTTAGCGGCAGGGGTGAACACTGAAGCTTTCTTT. This sequence encodes CASSLAAGVNTEAFF.

V is TRBV30 and J is TRBJ2-1; D possibly corresponds to TRBD2 (7 bases). Looked up from germline, CDR1 is GTSNPN and CDR2 is SVGIG (reference sequence). The CDR3 loop spans 16 amino acids. Trimming removed 3 bases from V and 2 bases from J, with 17 bases in between. As DNA, the CDR3 is TGTGCCTGGAGCGTCCGCGGGCGGGGGCCCTACAATGAGCAGTTCTTC. Translating it yields CAWSVRGRGPYNEQFF.

This clone showed up just a few times. This sequence joins TRBV11-2 and TRBJ2-4, with a possible D match to TRBD1 (7 bases). Germline V gene lookup returns CDR1 SGHAT and CDR2 FQNNGV. CDR3 size: 16 residues. V shed 5 bases and J shed 6 bases, with 20 bases lying between them. In DNA form, the CDR3 reads TGTGCCAGCAGCCCTAGGGCGGGACAGACAAGAAACATTCAGTACTTC. Amino acid sequence: CASSPRAGQTRNIQYF.

This clone is a singleton in its sample. This chain links TRBV27 with TRBJ2-1; TRBD2 matches 8 bases. The CDR3 spans 16 residues. Germline lookup yields CDR1 MNHEY and CDR2 SMNVEV (reference sequence). Trimming at V came to 0 bases and at J to 3 bases, leaving 4 bases not matched to a gene. CDR3 DNA: TGTGCCAGCAGTTTATCCGGCGGGAGGTTCTACAATGAGCAGTTCTTC. Amino acids: CASSLSGGRFYNEQFF.

The genes are TRBV7-9 and TRBJ2-5; 8 nucleotides match TRBD2. The CDR3 covers 14 residues. Losses at the gene ends were 3 bases for V and 1 base for J; bases not matched to a gene: 1. CDR1 is SEHNR, CDR2 FQNEAQ, per germline (reference sequence). The DNA for the CDR3 is TGTGCCAGCAGCTTTACTAGCGGCCAAGAGACCCAGTACTTC. This encodes CASSFTSGQETQYF.

This chain connects TRBV5-1 to TRBJ1-4; D is uncertain. V was trimmed by 1 base and J by 0 bases, leaving 10 bases between them. CDR3 length: 16 residues. Germline values: CDR1 SGHRS, CDR2 YFSETQ. The CDR3 DNA sequence: TGCGCCAGCAGCTTGTTGGCAGCGGCAACTAATGAAAAACTGTTTTTT. Residues: CASSLLAAATNEKLFF. Filled out from reference TRBV5-1 and TRBJ1-4, the complete variable domain reads KAGVTQTPRYLIKTRGQQVTLSCSPISGHRSVSWYQQTPGQGLQFLFEYFSETQRNKGNFPGRFSGRQFSNSRSEMNVSTLELGDSALYLCASSLLAAATNEKLFFGSGTQLSVL.

The CDR3 DNA sequence: TGTGCCAGCAGTTACAGGGACATCTATGGCTACACCTTC. It codes for CASSYRDIYGYTF. V and J are TRBV5-6 and TRBJ1-2, with a possible D match to TRBD1 (6 bases). V lost 5 bases, J lost 4 bases, and 12 bases lay in between. This CDR3 is built from 13 residues. From germline, CDR1 is SGHDT and CDR2 YYEEEE. The full variable domain, in which reference TRBV5-6 and TRBJ1-2 provide the parts outside the CDR3, is DAGVTQSPTHLIKTRGQQVTLRCSPKSGHDTVSWYQQALGQGPQFIFQYYEEEERQRGNFPDRFSGHQFPNYSSELNVNALLLGDSALYLCASSYRDIYGYTFGSGTRLTVV.

The genes are TRBV27 and TRBJ2-3; possibly TRBD1 for D (6 bases). CDR1 and CDR2 from the germline V gene are MNHEY and SMNVEV (reference sequence). Trimming stripped 5 bases from V and 2 bases from J, with 11 bases between. This CDR3 region has 14 residues. Here the CDR3 reads CASSLQGVTDTQYF. CDR3 DNA: TGTGCCAGCAGTCTACAGGGAGTCACAGATACGCAGTATTTT.

The J gene is TRBJ1-3, the V gene TRBV27; D gene unclear. The V end was cut by 3 bases, the J end by 0 bases, with 9 bases between. Germline loops: CDR1 MNHEY, CDR2 SMNVEV (reference sequence). The CDR3 consists of 15 residues. In DNA, the CDR3 is TGTGCCAGCAGTTTTACCTTACTCTCTGGAAACACCATATATTTT. Amino acid sequence: CASSFTLLSGNTIYF.

The rearrangement joins TRBV4-1 to TRBJ2-1; possible D gene TRBD2, 7 bases. Germline V gene lookup returns CDR1 MGHRA and CDR2 YSYEKL. V lost 1 base and J 5 bases, leaving 15 bases between the germline ends. This CDR3 has 16 amino acids. The CDR3 nucleotides are TGCGCCAGCAGCCAAGCCGCGGGGGCGACGCACAATGAGCAGTTCTTC. It yields the protein CASSQAAGATHNEQFF.

This clone has just a few counts. This rearrangement joins TRBV30 to TRBJ2-1; 7 bases match TRBD2. The germline CDR1 and CDR2 sequences are GTSNPN and SVGIG (reference sequence). This CDR3 comprises 14 residues. Losses at the gene ends were 5 bases for V and 7 bases for J; bases not matched to a gene: 11. CDR3 protein: CAWHKAGAGNEQFF. CDR3 sequence (DNA): TGTGCCTGGCATAAGGCGGGAGCGGGGAATGAGCAGTTCTTC.